These 17 T cell receptor beta chains were all obtained from the same sample, sequenced in a study of blood T cell repertoires in COVID-19. Assay used: immunoSEQ multiplex PCR; TCRdb lists only in-frame clones, some missing. The sample lists approximately 69,000 clones; roughly 90% were seen once. The specimen was peripheral blood. These receptors all come from a man in his fifties or sixties with acute or convalescent COVID-19.

This sequence joins TRBV19 and TRBJ1-5; no clear D. V lost 3 bases, J lost 4 bases, and 10 bases lay in between. CDR1 is LNHDA, CDR2 SQIVND, per germline (reference sequence). The CDR3 loop spans 14 amino acids. In nucleotides, the CDR3 is TGTGCCAGTAGTATGCAACAGCCTAATCAGCCCCAGCATTTT. This translates into CASSMQQPNQPQHF.

The chain joins TRBV19 to TRBJ2-5; 8 nucleotides match TRBD2. CDR3 length equals 14 residues. V dropped 6 bases and J dropped 5; count of bases not matched to a gene: 8. Germline V gene lookup returns CDR1 LNHDA and CDR2 SQIVND (reference sequence). CDR3 in amino acids: CASSGGASGETQYF. The CDR3 nucleotides read TGTGCCAGTAGCGGGGGGGCATCCGGGGAGACCCAGTACTTC. The full variable domain, rest sourced from reference TRBV19 and TRBJ2-5, is DGGITQSPKYLFRKEGQNVTLSCEQNLNHDAMYWYRQDPGQGLRLIYYSQIVNDFQKGDIAEGYSVSREKKESFPLTVTSAQKNPTAFYLCASSGGASGETQYFGPGTRLLVL.

The rearrangement uses TRBV18 and TRBJ1-1; no clear D gene. The ends were cut back, 6 bases at V and 2 bases at J, with 10 bases in the middle. The CDR3 consists of 13 residues. Germline V gene lookup returns CDR1 KGHSH and CDR2 LQKENI. CDR3 bases: TGTGCCAGCTCGGAGGGTGGAAACACTGAAGCTTTCTTT. Translating gives CASSEGGNTEAFF.

The rearrangement joins TRBV10-2 to TRBJ1-2; D remains ambiguous. Germline values: CDR1 WSHSY, CDR2 SAAADI. Trimming took off 4 bases at V and 4 bases at J, with 13 bases between the two ends. This CDR3 is built from 14 residues. For the CDR3, the DNA is TGCGCCAGCAGTGCCTCCCGAGGGTTCTATGGCTACACCTTC. This gives the protein CASSASRGFYGYTF.

This chain links TRBV7-9 with TRBJ2-1; 8 bases align to TRBD2. Per the germline V gene, CDR1 is SEHNR and CDR2 is FQNEAQ (reference sequence). The CDR3 runs 13 residues. Trimming removed 5 bases from V and 5 bases from J; junction bases left unmatched: 2. CDR3 loop: CASSAGGNNEQFF. The CDR3 nucleotides read TGTGCCAGCAGCGCGGGGGGTAACAATGAGCAGTTCTTC.

The chain joins TRBV29-1 to TRBJ1-2; D perhaps matches TRBD1 (5 bases). V gave up 7 bases and J gave up 4 bases, with 16 bases separating them. Germline lookup yields CDR1 SQVTM and CDR2 ANQGSEA. The CDR3 totals 13 residues. CDR3 region: CSGRDGSRYGYTF. CDR3 nucleotides: TGCAGCGGCCGGGACGGGAGTCGCTATGGCTACACCTTC.

The chain links TRBV11-3 to TRBJ2-6; D unresolved. V was shortened by 2 bases and J by 1 base, with 3 bases between the two germline ends. The CDR3 spans 14 residues. The germline V gene encodes CDR1 SGHNT and CDR2 YENEEA. In DNA, the CDR3 is TGTGCCAGCAGCTTACGGTCTGGGGCCAACGTCCTGACTTTC. Translating it yields CASSLRSGANVLTF.

The rearrangement uses TRBV21-1 and TRBJ1-2. TRBV21-1 has pseudogene status. This CDR3 spans 15 amino acids. The CDR3 sequence is CASSKVGRDNYGYTF. The CDR3 DNA sequence: TGTGCCAGCAGCAAAGTAGGTCGGGATAACTATGGCTACACCTTC.

This clone appeared a single time. This chain uses TRBV2 with TRBJ1-5, with a possible D match to TRBD1 (5 bases). CDR1 and CDR2 (germline): SNHLY, FYNNEI. Trimming left V 7 bases short and J 9 bases short, with 19 bases between. The CDR3 consists of 14 residues. CDR3 loop: CASKGWPGKVPQHF. The CDR3 DNA reads TGTGCCAGCAAGGGGTGGCCAGGGAAGGTGCCCCAGCATTTT.

The V gene is TRBV5-8, the J gene TRBJ1-4; the D is unclear. V was pared by 3 bases and J by 0 bases, with 15 bases between. This CDR3 spans 17 amino acids. CDR1 and CDR2 (germline): SGHTS, YDEGEE. In nucleotides, the CDR3 is TGTGCCAGCAGCTCTTCGGGATTAAGGGCAACTAATGAAAAACTGTTTTTT. Its protein is CASSSSGLRATNEKLFF.

The rearrangement uses TRBV24-1 and TRBJ1-2; D is perhaps TRBD1 (5 bases). The CDR3 spans 12 residues. The germline V gene has CDR1 KGHDR and CDR2 SFDVKD. V was shortened by 2 bases and J by 8 bases, with 8 bases between the two germline ends. As DNA, the CDR3 is TGTGCCACCAGTGATTGGGGCGGCGGCTACACCTTC. Its protein product is CATSDWGGGYTF.

The rearrangement joins TRBV5-1 to TRBJ1-1, with 9 bases lining up with TRBD1. The CDR3 spans 15 residues. With 3 bases clipped from V and 0 bases from J, the junction kept 3 bases outside the gene matches. From germline, CDR1 is SGHRS and CDR2 YFSETQ. The CDR3 DNA follows: TGCGCCAGCAGCTCGGGACAGGGCCTGAACACTGAAGCTTTCTTT. Protein: CASSSGQGLNTEAFF.

The chain has TRBV19 and TRBJ2-5; TRBD2 agrees at 8 bases. The CDR3 length is 15 residues. CDR1 LNHDA and CDR2 SQIVND come from the germline V gene (reference sequence). V lost 3 bases and J lost 1; bases outside the gene matches: 4. The chain's CDR3 is CASSIQRGIQETQYF. The CDR3 DNA sequence: TGTGCCAGTAGTATCCAGCGGGGGATCCAAGAGACCCAGTACTTC. Full variable domain (remainder filled in from reference TRBV19 and TRBJ2-5): DGGITQSPKYLFRKEGQNVTLSCEQNLNHDAMYWYRQDPGQGLRLIYYSQIVNDFQKGDIAEGYSVSREKKESFPLTVTSAQKNPTAFYLCASSIQRGIQETQYFGPGTRLLVL.

This clone has a single count. This chain connects TRBV7-6 to TRBJ2-5; 9 bases are shared with TRBD1. CDR1 is SGHVS, CDR2 FNYEAQ, per germline. The CDR3 runs 15 residues. V gave up 5 bases and J gave up 2 bases; unmatched junction bases: 6. The CDR3 sequence is CASSPGQGIQETQYF. The CDR3 coding sequence is TGTGCCAGCAGCCCGGGACAGGGAATTCAAGAGACCCAGTACTTC. The full variable domain, with the rest looked up from reference TRBV7-6 and TRBJ2-5, is GAGVSQSPRYKVTKRGQDVALRCDPISGHVSLYWYRQALGQGPEFLTYFNYEAQQDKSGLPNDRFSAERPEGSISTLTIQRTEQRDSAMYRCASSPGQGIQETQYFGPGTRLLVL.

This rearrangement joins TRBV20-1 to TRBJ1-2; no clear D. V shed 5 bases and J shed 2 bases, with 6 bases lying between them. The germline CDR1 and CDR2 sequences are DFQATT and SNEGSKA (reference sequence). This CDR3 region has 11 residues. The CDR3 DNA reads TGCAGTGCTCGGGAGAACTATGGCTACACCTTC. Encoded protein: CSARENYGYTF.

This clone came up a few times. The chain employs TRBV9 and TRBJ1-3; D is unresolved. CDR1 is SGDLS, CDR2 YYNGEE, per germline. V lost 3 bases to trimming and J lost 7 bases, with 17 bases between them. CDR3 length equals 15 residues. In nucleotides, the CDR3 is TGTGCCAGCAGCGAGACCGGCGGTGTTGGGAACACCATATATTTT. It yields the protein CASSETGGVGNTIYF. Filled out from reference TRBV9 and TRBJ1-3, the complete variable domain reads DSGVTQTPKHLITATGQRVTLRCSPRSGDLSVYWYQQSLDQGLQFLIQYYNGEERAKGNILERFSAQQFPDLHSELNLSSLELGDSALYFCASSETGGVGNTIYFGEGSWLTVV.

V is TRBV11-1 and J is TRBJ2-7; TRBD1 matches 7 bases. This CDR3 comprises 13 residues. Unmatched junction bases numbered 3, after V lost 1 base and J lost 6 bases. Germline-derived CDR1 and CDR2 are SGHAT and FQDESV (reference sequence). For the CDR3, the DNA is TGTGCCAGCAGCTTAGAGGGGGCCCCCGAGCAGTACTTC. This encodes CASSLEGAPEQYF.